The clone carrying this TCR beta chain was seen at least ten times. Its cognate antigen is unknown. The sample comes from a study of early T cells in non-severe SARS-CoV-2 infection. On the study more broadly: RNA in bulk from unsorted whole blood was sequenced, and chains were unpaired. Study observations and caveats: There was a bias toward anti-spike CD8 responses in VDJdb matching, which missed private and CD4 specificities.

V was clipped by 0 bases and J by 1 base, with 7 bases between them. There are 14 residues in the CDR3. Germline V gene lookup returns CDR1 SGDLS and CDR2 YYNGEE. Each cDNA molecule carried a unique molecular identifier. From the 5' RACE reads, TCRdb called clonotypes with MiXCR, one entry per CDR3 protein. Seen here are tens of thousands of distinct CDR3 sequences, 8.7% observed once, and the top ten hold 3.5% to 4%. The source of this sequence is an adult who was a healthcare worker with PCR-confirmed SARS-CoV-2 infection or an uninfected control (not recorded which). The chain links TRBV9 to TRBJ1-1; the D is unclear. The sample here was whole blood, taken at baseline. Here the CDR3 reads CASSVDNANTEAFF. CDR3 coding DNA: TGTGCCAGCAGCGTAGACAACGCGAACACTGAAGCTTTCTTT.